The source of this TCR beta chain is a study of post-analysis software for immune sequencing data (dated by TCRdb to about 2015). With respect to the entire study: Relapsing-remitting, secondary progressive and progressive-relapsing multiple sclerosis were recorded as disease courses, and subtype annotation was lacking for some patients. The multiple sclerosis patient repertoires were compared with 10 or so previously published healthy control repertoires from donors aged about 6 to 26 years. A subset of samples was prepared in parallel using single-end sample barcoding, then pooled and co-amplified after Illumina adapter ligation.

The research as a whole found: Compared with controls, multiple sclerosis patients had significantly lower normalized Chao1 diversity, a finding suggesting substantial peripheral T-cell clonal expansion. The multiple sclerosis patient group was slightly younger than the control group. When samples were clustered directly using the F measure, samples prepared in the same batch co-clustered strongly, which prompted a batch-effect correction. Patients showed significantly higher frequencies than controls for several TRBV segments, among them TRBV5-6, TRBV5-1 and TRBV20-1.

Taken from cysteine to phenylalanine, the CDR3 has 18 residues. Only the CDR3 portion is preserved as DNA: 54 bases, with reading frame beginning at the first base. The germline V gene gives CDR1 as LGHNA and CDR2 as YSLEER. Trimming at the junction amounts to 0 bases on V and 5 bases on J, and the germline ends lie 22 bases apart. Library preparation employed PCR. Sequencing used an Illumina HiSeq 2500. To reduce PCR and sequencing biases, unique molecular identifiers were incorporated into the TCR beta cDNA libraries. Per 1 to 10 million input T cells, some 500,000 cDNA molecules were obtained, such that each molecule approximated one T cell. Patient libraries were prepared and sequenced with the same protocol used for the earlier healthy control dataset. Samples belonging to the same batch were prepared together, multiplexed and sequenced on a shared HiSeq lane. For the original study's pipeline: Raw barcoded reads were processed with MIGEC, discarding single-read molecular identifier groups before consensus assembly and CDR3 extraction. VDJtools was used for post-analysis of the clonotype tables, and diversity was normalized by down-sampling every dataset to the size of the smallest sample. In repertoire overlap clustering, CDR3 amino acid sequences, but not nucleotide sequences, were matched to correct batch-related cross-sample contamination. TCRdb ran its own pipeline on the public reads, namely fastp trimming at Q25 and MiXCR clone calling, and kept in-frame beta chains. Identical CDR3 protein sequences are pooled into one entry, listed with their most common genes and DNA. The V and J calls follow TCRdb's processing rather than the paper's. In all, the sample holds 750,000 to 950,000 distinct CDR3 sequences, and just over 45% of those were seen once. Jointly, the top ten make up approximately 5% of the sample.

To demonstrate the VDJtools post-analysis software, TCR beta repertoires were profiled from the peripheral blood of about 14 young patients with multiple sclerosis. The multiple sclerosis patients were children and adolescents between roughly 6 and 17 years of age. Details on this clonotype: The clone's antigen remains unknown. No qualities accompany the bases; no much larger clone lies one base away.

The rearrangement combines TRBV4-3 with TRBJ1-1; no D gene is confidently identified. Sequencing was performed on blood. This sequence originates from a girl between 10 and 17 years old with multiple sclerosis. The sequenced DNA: TGCGCCAGCAGCCAAGATCCCCCGGGGATAGTGGGAAAAACTGAAGCTTTCTTT. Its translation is CASSQDPPGIVGKTEAFF.